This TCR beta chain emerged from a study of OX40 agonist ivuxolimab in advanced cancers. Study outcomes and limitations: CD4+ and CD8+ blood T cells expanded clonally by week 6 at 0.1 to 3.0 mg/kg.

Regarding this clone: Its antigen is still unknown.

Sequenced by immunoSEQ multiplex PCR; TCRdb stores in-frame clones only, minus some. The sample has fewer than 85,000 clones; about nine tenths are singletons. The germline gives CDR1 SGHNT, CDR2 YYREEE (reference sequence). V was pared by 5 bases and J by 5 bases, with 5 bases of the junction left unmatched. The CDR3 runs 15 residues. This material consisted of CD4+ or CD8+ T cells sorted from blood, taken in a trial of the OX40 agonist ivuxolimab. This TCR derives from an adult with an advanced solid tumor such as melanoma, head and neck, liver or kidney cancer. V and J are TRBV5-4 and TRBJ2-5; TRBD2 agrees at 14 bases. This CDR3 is CASSARTSGGETQYF. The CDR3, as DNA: TGTGCCAGCAGTGCCCGGACTAGCGGGGGGGAGACCCAGTACTTC.